This T cell receptor beta chain is drawn from a study of T cell changes during pregnancy in multiple sclerosis. Libraries were prepared by immunoSEQ multiplex PCR; TCRdb keeps only in-frame clonotypes and omits some of them. The repertoire includes 60,000 or so clones, roughly nine tenths of them detected once, and about 2.7% sits in the top ten. The ends were cut back, 4 bases at V and 8 bases at J, with 14 bases in the middle. The CDR3 spans 14 residues. Germline CDR1 and CDR2: SEHNR and FQNEAQ (reference sequence). V is TRBV7-9 and J is TRBJ1-4; tentatively, D is TRBD1 (6 bases). This specimen was peripheral blood, taken in the first trimester of pregnancy. This TCR derives from a female donor with multiple sclerosis, enrolled in a pregnancy study. In nucleotides, the CDR3 is TGTGCCAGCAGCTCGGCGGGGGCGCGAGAAAAACTGTTTTTT. It translates to CASSSAGAREKLFF. Combining the CDR3 with reference TRBV7-9 and TRBJ1-4 gives the whole variable domain DTGVSQNPRHKITKRGQNVTFRCDPISEHNRLYWYRQTLGQGPEFLTYFQNEAQLEKSRLLSDRFSAERPKGSFSTLEIQRTEQGDSAMYLCASSSAGAREKLFFGSGTQLSVL.